In this sample, the clone carrying this TCR beta chain turned up once. This sample was included in a study of blood T cell repertoires in COVID-19. As for the study in general: COVID-19 samples collected from the United States, Italy and Spain covered acute and convalescent phases. From T cells, B-cell-depleted T cells, or PBMCs came the material, which was cDNA or gDNA.

This CDR3 spans 14 amino acids. The V gene lost 0 bases and the J gene lost 2 bases, with 8 bases spanning the gap. The V gene's germline CDR1 is SEHNR and CDR2 FQNEAQ (reference sequence). Original analysis: Estimation of nucleated cell counts relied on the amplification of reference gene primers. Clones were sequenced by immunoSEQ multiplex PCR, and TCRdb holds only the in-frame ones, with some missing. V and J calls and clone size come straight from that table; D and trimming were deduced from the DNA. The top ten clones hold around 5% of a sample with roughly 240,000 clones, around 82% of them seen once.

V and J are TRBV7-9 and TRBJ2-7; D may be TRBD1 (5 bases). This TCR came from an older woman with acute or convalescent COVID-19. Sequenced: peripheral blood. CDR3 residues: CASSLAGVTYEQYF. As DNA, the CDR3 is TGTGCCAGCAGCTTAGCAGGGGTAACCTACGAGCAGTACTTC.